Each of the 26 T cell receptor beta chains below was sequenced from the same sample in a study of cytomegalovirus exposure and HLA in healthy donors. The PCR had 60 Vbeta and 13 Jbeta primers. Clones were read by immunoSEQ multiplex PCR, and TCRdb kept only the in-frame ones, dropping some. Among about 150,000 clones listed, more than 7.5% were seen once. Source material: PBMCs. These receptors all stem from a middle-aged man in good health and CMV-seronegative.

Only a few counts were recorded for this clone. The gene calls are TRBV30 and TRBJ1-4; D call uncertain. Germline lookup yields CDR1 GTSNPN and CDR2 SVGIG (reference sequence). The CDR3 loop spans 14 amino acids. Between the trimmed V and J ends, which lost 0 bases and 0 bases, there was a span of 5 bases. CDR3: CAWSVRATNEKLFF. Here the CDR3 DNA reads TGTGCCTGGAGTGTACGGGCAACTAATGAAAAACTGTTTTTT.

This clone has more than one count but fewer than ten. This chain joins TRBV5-6 and TRBJ2-5; 9 bases are a match to TRBD2. The CDR3 is 14 amino acids. V was clipped by 3 bases and J by 11 bases; unmatched bases: 11. Germline lookup yields CDR1 SGHDT and CDR2 YYEEEE. The CDR3 protein is CASSSYSGGMKQYF. The CDR3 DNA is TGTGCCAGCAGCTCATATAGCGGGGGAATGAAGCAGTACTTC.

The chain carries TRBV19 and TRBJ1-3; perhaps TRBD1 as D (6 bases). Germline V gives CDR1 LNHDA, CDR2 SQIVND (reference sequence). V dropped 9 bases and J dropped 4 bases, with 10 bases sitting between them. The CDR3 runs to 12 residues. CDR3 amino acids: CASGRGGNTIYF. CDR3 DNA sequence: TGTGCCAGCGGCAGGGGAGGAAACACCATATATTTT.

This chain uses TRBV5-6 with TRBJ2-1; 12 positions agree with TRBD2. The germline V gene has CDR1 SGHDT and CDR2 YYEEEE. Trimming removed 1 base from V and 3 bases from J; junction bases left unmatched: 5. The CDR3 consists of 17 residues. The CDR3 nucleotides are TGTGCCAGCAGCTTGCTGACTAGCGGGAGTATCTACAATGAGCAGTTCTTC. As protein: CASSLLTSGSIYNEQFF.

This clone was detected many times. The rearrangement uses TRBV5-1 and TRBJ2-1; 8 bases are shared with TRBD1. CDR1 and CDR2 from the germline V gene are SGHRS and YFSETQ. V gave up 4 bases and J gave up 6 bases; unmatched junction bases: 9. There are 15 residues in the CDR3. This CDR3 reads CASSPRQGLSNEQFF. Written as DNA, the CDR3 is TGCGCCAGCAGCCCCCGACAGGGGCTCTCCAATGAGCAGTTCTTC. The whole variable domain, filled in from reference TRBV5-1 and TRBJ2-1, reads KAGVTQTPRYLIKTRGQQVTLSCSPISGHRSVSWYQQTPGQGLQFLFEYFSETQRNKGNFPGRFSGRQFSNSRSEMNVSTLELGDSALYLCASSPRQGLSNEQFFGPGTRLTVL.

This clone appeared a few times. The chain combines TRBV19 with TRBJ2-3, with TRBD1 matching over 7 bases. Germline-derived CDR1 and CDR2 are LNHDA and SQIVND (reference sequence). V shed 7 bases, J shed 4 bases, and the junction held 8 bases outside the gene matches. This CDR3 spans 14 amino acids. CDR3 sequence (DNA): TGTGCCAGTATGACAGGGCAAATTGCAGATACGCAGTATTTT. Translated, it gives CASMTGQIADTQYF.

The rearrangement joins TRBV7-2 to TRBJ1-2, with a weak D call TRBD1 (6 bases). Germline CDR1 is SGHTA and CDR2 is FQGNSA. CDR3 length: 15 residues. Trimming removed 7 bases from V and 0 bases from J, with 15 bases in between. CDR3 nucleotide sequence: TGTGCCAGCAAACCCGACAGGCAAGCTAACTATGGCTACACCTTC. Its protein is CASKPDRQANYGYTF.

The chain links TRBV14 to TRBJ2-5; D might be TRBD2 (5 bases). The CDR3 loop spans 15 amino acids. Trimming removed 4 bases at V and 2 bases at J, with 14 bases between. The germline V gene has CDR1 SGHDN and CDR2 FVKESK. CDR3 in amino acids: CASSPSRHRQETQYF. As DNA, the CDR3 is TGTGCCAGCAGCCCTAGCCGACATAGACAAGAGACCCAGTACTTC.

This chain connects TRBV28 to TRBJ2-7; D possibly corresponds to TRBD2 (5 bases). The CDR3 loop spans 13 amino acids. Trimming took off 2 bases at V and 2 bases at J, with 7 bases between the two ends. Germline CDR1 is MDHEN and CDR2 is SYDVKM. CDR3 amino acids: CASSLQAAYEQYF. CDR3 DNA: TGTGCCAGCAGTTTACAAGCGGCCTACGAGCAGTACTTC.

CDR3 nucleotides: TGTGCCAGCAGTGGGGACTTCACAGATACGCAGTATTTT. Its protein product is CASSGDFTDTQYF. This chain uses TRBV27 with TRBJ2-3, with D possibly matching TRBD2 (6 bases). Trimming took off 5 bases at V and 2 bases at J, with 8 bases between the two ends. CDR3 length equals 13 residues. The germline V gene has CDR1 MNHEY and CDR2 SMNVEV (reference sequence).

This clone has just a few counts. The rearrangement links TRBV15 to TRBJ1-6; D might be TRBD1 (5 bases). The germline gives CDR1 LNHNV, CDR2 YYDKDF (reference sequence). The CDR3 spans 15 residues. Trimming stripped 3 bases from V and 5 bases from J, with 11 bases between. This CDR3 reads CATSRDIADNSPLHF. CDR3 bases: TGTGCCACCAGCAGGGACATAGCCGATAATTCACCCCTCCACTTT.

The chain has TRBV7-2 and TRBJ2-5, with 12 nucleotides matching TRBD2. In germline, CDR1 is SGHTA, CDR2 FQGNSA. This CDR3 spans 17 amino acids. V trimming: 4 bases; J trimming: 3 bases; junction bases outside the gene matches: 9. As DNA, the CDR3 is TGTGCCAGCAGCTCCGAAGGACTAGCGGGATTAGAAGAGACCCAGTACTTC. Protein sequence: CASSSEGLAGLEETQYF.

V and J are TRBV7-3 and TRBJ1-2; the match to TRBD1 covers 9 bases. With V trimmed by 2 bases and J by 6 bases, 4 bases remained unmatched. Germline assignment: CDR1 SGHTA and CDR2 FQGTGA. The CDR3 covers 14 residues. The CDR3 DNA reads as TGTGCCAGCAGCTTAGGGACAGGGAGCCATGGCTACACCTTC. This sequence encodes CASSLGTGSHGYTF.

The chain employs TRBV7-2 and TRBJ2-5, with 10 bases aligning to TRBD2. Germline values: CDR1 SGHTA, CDR2 FQGNSA. V was clipped by 5 bases and J by 1 base; unmatched bases: 13. The CDR3 loop spans 18 amino acids. The CDR3 nucleotides are TGTGCCAGCAGCCCTTCCCGAATAGCGGGGGGCCTCCAAGAGACCCAGTACTTC. It codes for CASSPSRIAGGLQETQYF.

In this sample, this clone turned up a few times. The J gene is TRBJ2-2, the V gene TRBV19, with TRBD2 matching 14 bases. The CDR3 extends over 17 amino acids. CDR1 and CDR2 (germline): LNHDA, SQIVND (reference sequence). V dropped 4 bases and J dropped 3; count of bases not matched to a gene: 4. CDR3 sequence reads: CASSKGGLAGDTGELFF. In DNA, the CDR3 is TGTGCCAGTAGTAAGGGGGGACTAGCGGGAGACACCGGGGAGCTGTTTTTT. The full variable domain, rest sourced from reference TRBV19 and TRBJ2-2, is DGGITQSPKYLFRKEGQNVTLSCEQNLNHDAMYWYRQDPGQGLRLIYYSQIVNDFQKGDIAEGYSVSREKKESFPLTVTSAQKNPTAFYLCASSKGGLAGDTGELFFGEGSRLTVL.

The rearrangement links TRBV6-1 to TRBJ1-5; 8 positions agree with TRBD1. After removal of 2 bases from V and 2 bases from J, the junction contained 2 bases not matched to a gene. The CDR3 is 15 amino acids. From germline, CDR1 is MNHNS and CDR2 SASEGT. The CDR3 region is CASSETGGRNQPQHF. CDR3 sequence (DNA): TGTGCCAGCAGTGAAACAGGGGGACGCAATCAGCCCCAGCATTTT.

This clone was seen only a few times. The chain couples TRBV5-4 to TRBJ1-3, with D maybe TRBD1 (5 bases). Trimming cost V 0 bases and J 8 bases, with 12 bases left between them. The CDR3 length is 14 residues. CDR1 SGHNT and CDR2 YYREEE come from the germline V gene (reference sequence). The CDR3 bases are TGTGCCAGCAGCTTGGACAGGATCGTCCACACCATATATTTT. Its translation is CASSLDRIVHTIYF.

The gene calls are TRBV6-1 and TRBJ1-6, with a tentative D call TRBD1 (5 bases). CDR3 length: 15 residues. Germline CDR1 and CDR2: MNHNS and SASEGT. V was trimmed by 2 bases and J by 7 bases, leaving 12 bases between them. CDR3: CASSESKQGNSPLHF. The CDR3 DNA reads TGTGCCAGCAGTGAATCAAAGCAGGGAAATTCACCCCTCCACTTT.

V gene TRBV30 combines with J gene TRBJ1-4, with D possibly matching TRBD1 (5 bases). CDR3 size: 11 residues. CDR1 and CDR2 from the germline V gene are GTSNPN and SVGIG (reference sequence). V lost 5 bases and J 7 bases, leaving 8 bases between the germline ends. The CDR3 protein is CAWVTGEKLFF. CDR3 bases: TGTGCCTGGGTTACAGGTGAAAAACTGTTTTTT.

Remarks on this clone: Relative to the germline gene, one junction end is altered; a read error may explain this. The chain uses TRBV7-9 and TRBJ2-2; 8 bases are shared with TRBD1. Germline values: CDR1 SEHNR, CDR2 FQNEAQ (reference sequence). This CDR3 is built from 15 residues. The CDR3 loop reads CASSQGASNTGALFF. CDR3 nucleotide sequence: TGTGCCAGCAGTCAGGGGGCATCGAACACCGGGGCGCTGTTTTTT.

This chain connects TRBV7-3 to TRBJ2-3, with TRBD2 identical over 8 bases. This CDR3 comprises 14 residues. The ends lost 1 base at V and 6 bases at J; junction bases unmatched: 3. Germline V gene lookup returns CDR1 SGHTA and CDR2 FQGTGA. CDR3 sequence reads: CASSLMASGDTQYF. The CDR3 DNA is TGTGCCAGCAGCTTAATGGCTAGCGGGGATACGCAGTATTTT.

The chain recombines TRBV6-5 with TRBJ1-3; TRBD1 matches at 9 bases. V gave up 5 bases and J gave up 3 bases; unmatched junction bases: 5. This CDR3 has 15 residues. Germline V gene sequence: CDR1 MNHEY, CDR2 SVGAGI. The CDR3, as DNA: TGTGCCAGCAGTATACAGGGGGCGCTTGGAAACACCATATATTTT. It translates to CASSIQGALGNTIYF.

This chain joins TRBV30 and TRBJ1-1; D unclear. Trimming pared 2 bases from V and 4 bases from J, leaving 11 bases between. Looked up from germline, CDR1 is GTSNPN and CDR2 is SVGIG (reference sequence). This CDR3 comprises 13 residues. In DNA form, the CDR3 reads TGTGCCTGGAGTACCATTTCGGGCACTGAAGCTTTCTTT. It codes for CAWSTISGTEAFF.

The rearrangement uses TRBV7-9 and TRBJ1-1; perhaps TRBD1 as D (5 bases). Looked up from germline, CDR1 is SEHNR and CDR2 is FQNEAQ (reference sequence). The CDR3 loop spans 15 amino acids. Deletions cut 3 bases from V and 1 base from J, with 12 bases between. CDR3: CASSFGTQGNTEAFF. The CDR3 DNA reads TGTGCCAGCAGCTTCGGCACTCAGGGGAACACTGAAGCTTTCTTT.

This clone was seen a handful of times. The chain recombines TRBV4-1 with TRBJ2-1; the match to TRBD1 covers 10 bases. There are 18 residues in the CDR3. V lost 0 bases to trimming and J lost 7 bases; unmatched junction nucleotides: 12. CDR1 and CDR2 (germline): MGHRA, YSYEKL. CDR3: CASSQDRSSGQGWNEQFF. The DNA of the CDR3 is TGCGCCAGCAGCCAAGATAGGAGCTCGGGACAGGGGTGGAATGAGCAGTTCTTC.

The chain couples TRBV9 to TRBJ2-3, with 9 bases matching TRBD2. V shed 3 bases, J shed 2 bases, and the junction held 13 bases outside the gene matches. Germline V gene data show CDR1 as SGDLS and CDR2 as YYNGEE. The CDR3 contains 18 residues. The chain's CDR3 is CASSATQRGAISTDTQYF. The CDR3 region has the DNA TGTGCCAGCAGCGCCACTCAGCGGGGGGCCATATCCACAGATACGCAGTATTTT.